This T cell receptor (beta chain) originates from a study of T cell responses to AZD1222 COVID-19 vaccine. Study-wide points: Targets within unmutated variant regions were reportedly found for nearly half of spike-specific TCRs. Baseline seropositivity characterized only a handful of AZD1222 recipients. The repertoires were collected only after the peak T cell response. Dominant at 160-218 and 743-854, vaccine-associated CD4 TCRs also spanned spike.

This clone is a singleton in its sample. Its matching antigen is unknown. V lost 3 bases, J lost 3 bases, and 21 bases lay in between. The CDR3 spans 18 residues. Germline CDR1 is MNHEY and CDR2 is SVGEGT. Assay: immunoSEQ multiplex PCR; the TCRdb copy retains only in-frame clones and omits some. The sample consists of 100,000 to 150,000 clones, about nine tenths of them appearing once. The sequence was obtained from an adult in good health. This chain connects TRBV6-2 or TRBV6-3 to TRBJ1-5; D is unresolved. The specimen comprised peripheral blood, sampled on day 0 of AZD1222 vaccination. CDR3 region: CASSYTMVWGINNQPQHF. DNA of the CDR3: TGTGCCAGCAGTTATACAATGGTCTGGGGAATCAACAATCAGCCCCAGCATTTT.